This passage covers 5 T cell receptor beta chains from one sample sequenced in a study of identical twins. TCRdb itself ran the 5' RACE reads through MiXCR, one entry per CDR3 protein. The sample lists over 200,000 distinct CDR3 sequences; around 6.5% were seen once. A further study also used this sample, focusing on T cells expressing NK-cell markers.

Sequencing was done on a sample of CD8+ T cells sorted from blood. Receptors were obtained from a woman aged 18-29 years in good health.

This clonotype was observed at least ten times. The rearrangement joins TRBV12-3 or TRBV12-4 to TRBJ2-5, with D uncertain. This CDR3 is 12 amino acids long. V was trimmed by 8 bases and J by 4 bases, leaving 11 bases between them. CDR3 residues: CASGYGVETQYF. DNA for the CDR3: TGTGCCAGCGGCTATGGGGTAGAGACCCAGTACTTC.

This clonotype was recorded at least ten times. The CDR3 loop reads CASSLRSRGDRSYWGYGYTF. For the CDR3, the DNA is TGTGCCAGCAGCTTGCGGTCACGTGGGGACAGATCGTATTGGGGCTATGGCTACACCTTC. The gene calls are TRBV11-1 and TRBJ1-2, with 7 nucleotides matching TRBD1. Germline trimming cut 3 bases from V and 4 bases from J; bases unmatched to any gene: 23. This CDR3 is 20 amino acids long. CDR1 and CDR2 from the germline V gene are SGHAT and FQDESV (reference sequence).

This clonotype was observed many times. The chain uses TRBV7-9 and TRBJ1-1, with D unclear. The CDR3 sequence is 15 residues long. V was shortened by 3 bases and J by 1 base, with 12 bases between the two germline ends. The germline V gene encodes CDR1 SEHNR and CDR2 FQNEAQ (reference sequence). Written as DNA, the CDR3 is TGTGCCAGCAGCTTCGCTTTACAGCGGAACACTGAAGCTTTCTTT. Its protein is CASSFALQRNTEAFF.

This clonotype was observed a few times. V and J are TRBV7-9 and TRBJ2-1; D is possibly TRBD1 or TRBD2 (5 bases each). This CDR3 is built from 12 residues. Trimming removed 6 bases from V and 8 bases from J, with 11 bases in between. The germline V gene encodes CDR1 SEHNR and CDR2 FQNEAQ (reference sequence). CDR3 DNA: TGTGCCAGCAGGGGAATGGGGGATGAGCAGTTCTTC. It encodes CASRGMGDEQFF.

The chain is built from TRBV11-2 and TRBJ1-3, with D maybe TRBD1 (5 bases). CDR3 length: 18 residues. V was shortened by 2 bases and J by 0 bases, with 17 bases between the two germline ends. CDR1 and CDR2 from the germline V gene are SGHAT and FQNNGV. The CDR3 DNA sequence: TGTGCCAGCAGCTTAACCACCTTGGGACTGAACTCTGGAAACACCATATATTTT. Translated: CASSLTTLGLNSGNTIYF.